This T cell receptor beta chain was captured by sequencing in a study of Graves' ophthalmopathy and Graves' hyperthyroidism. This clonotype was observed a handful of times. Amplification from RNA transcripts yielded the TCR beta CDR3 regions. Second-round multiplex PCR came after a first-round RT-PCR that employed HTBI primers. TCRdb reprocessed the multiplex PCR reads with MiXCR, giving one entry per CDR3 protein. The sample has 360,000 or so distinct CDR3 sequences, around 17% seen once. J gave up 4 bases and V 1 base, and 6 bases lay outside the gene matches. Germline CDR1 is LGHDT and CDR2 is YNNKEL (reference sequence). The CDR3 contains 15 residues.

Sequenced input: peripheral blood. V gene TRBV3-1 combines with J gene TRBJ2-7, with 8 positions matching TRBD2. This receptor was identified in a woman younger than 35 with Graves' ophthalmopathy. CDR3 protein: CASSQGYGGGYEQYF. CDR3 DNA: TGTGCCAGCAGCCAAGGATACGGGGGGGGGTACGAGCAGTACTTC.